The rows below give T cell receptor beta chains drawn from one sample of a study of T cell repertoires in cytomegalovirus infection. TCRdb passed the reads through MiXCR, listing each CDR3 protein once. Of tens of thousands of distinct CDR3 sequences listed, just under 4% are singletons. Sequencing used PBMCs. The source of these receptors is a human donor in good health (CMV status not recorded). Some clones in this sample may be carry-over from other donors' samples. Both conserved end residues are part of each CDR3. A D gene is named only where the DNA matches it firmly. Only part of the rows carry a size: once, few, many, or a class if the clone is expanded.

cdr3_length: 13
d_call: TRBD1
j_call: TRBJ1-1
v_call: TRBV6-1
clone_size: many
cdr3_aa: CASSARTGVEAFF
cdr3_nt: TGTGCCAGCAGTGCCCGGACAGGTGTTGAAGCTTTCTTT

cdr3_length: 13
d_call: .
j_call: TRBJ2-1
v_call: TRBV11-2
clone_size: many
cdr3_aa: CASSAGPYNEQFF
cdr3_nt: TGTGCCAGCAGCGCCGGACCCTACAATGAGCAGTTCTTC

cdr3_length: 16
d_call: TRBD2
j_call: TRBJ2-3
v_call: TRBV7-2
clone_size: many
cdr3_aa: CASSLLAGGPLDTQYF
cdr3_nt: TGTGCCAGCAGCTTATTAGCGGGGGGGCCTTTAGATACGCAGTATTTT

cdr3_length: 13
d_call: TRBD1
j_call: TRBJ2-2
v_call: TRBV6-1
clone_size: many
cdr3_aa: CASRTGLGGELFF
cdr3_nt: TGTGCCAGCAGGACAGGGTTAGGCGGGGAGCTGTTTTTT

cdr3_length: 15
d_call: .
j_call: TRBJ2-7
v_call: TRBV7-9
clone_size: many
cdr3_aa: CASSSGQGSGFEQYF
cdr3_nt: TGTGCCAGCAGCTCCGGGCAGGGTAGCGGTTTCGAGCAGTACTTC

cdr3_length: 14
d_call: TRBD2
j_call: TRBJ2-7
v_call: TRBV6-8
clone_size: many
cdr3_aa: CASSYGAGGYEQYF
cdr3_nt: TGTGCCAGCAGTTACGGGGCGGGGGGTTACGAGCAGTACTTC

cdr3_length: 17
d_call: .
j_call: TRBJ2-7
v_call: TRBV7-8
clone_size: many
cdr3_aa: CASSLGQGTRSSYEQYF
cdr3_nt: TGTGCCAGCAGCTTAGGGCAAGGGACCAGGTCTTCCTACGAGCAGTACTTC

cdr3_length: 13
d_call: .
j_call: TRBJ1-1
v_call: TRBV6-2/TRBV6-3
clone_size: many
cdr3_aa: CASSSGTRTEAFF
cdr3_nt: TGTGCCAGCAGTTCCGGGACACGGACTGAAGCTTTCTTT

cdr3_length: 15
d_call: .
j_call: TRBJ2-2
v_call: TRBV7-8
clone_size: many
cdr3_aa: CASSLIKGHGGELFF
cdr3_nt: TGTGCCAGCAGCTTAATTAAGGGGCATGGCGGGGAGCTGTTTTTT

cdr3_length: 18
d_call: TRBD1
j_call: TRBJ2-5
v_call: TRBV28
clone_size: many
cdr3_aa: CASSFLALRTGTDETQYF
cdr3_nt: TGTGCCAGCAGTTTTTTGGCCCTTCGAACCGGGACAGACGAGACCCAGTACTTC

cdr3_length: 17
d_call: .
j_call: TRBJ2-7
v_call: TRBV7-8
clone_size: many
cdr3_aa: CASSLPARASPLYEQYF
cdr3_nt: TGTGCCAGCAGCTTACCCGCCCGGGCCTCGCCCCTCTACGAGCAGTACTTC

cdr3_length: 15
d_call: TRBD1
j_call: TRBJ2-7
v_call: TRBV7-4
clone_size: .
cdr3_aa: CASSTSGTGGHEQYF
cdr3_nt: TGTGCCAGCAGCACTTCCGGGACAGGGGGTCACGAGCAGTACTTC

cdr3_length: 12
d_call: .
j_call: TRBJ1-6
v_call: TRBV7-2
clone_size: many
cdr3_aa: CASSLVNSPLHF
cdr3_nt: TGTGCCAGCAGCTTAGTTAATTCACCCCTCCACTTT

cdr3_length: 16
d_call: .
j_call: TRBJ2-4
v_call: TRBV4-1
clone_size: many
cdr3_aa: CASSPIFLAAKNIQYF
cdr3_nt: TGCGCCAGCAGCCCCATCTTTCTGGCGGCCAAAAACATTCAGTACTTC

cdr3_length: 13
d_call: .
j_call: TRBJ2-5
v_call: TRBV7-6
clone_size: many
cdr3_aa: CASSLGQQETQYF
cdr3_nt: TGTGCCAGCAGCCTTGGGCAGCAAGAGACCCAGTACTTC

cdr3_length: 14
d_call: TRBD2
j_call: TRBJ2-7
v_call: TRBV19
clone_size: many
cdr3_aa: CASSNLAGAIEQYF
cdr3_nt: TGTGCCAGTAGTAACCTAGCGGGAGCCATCGAGCAGTACTTC

cdr3_length: 12
d_call: .
j_call: TRBJ2-5
v_call: TRBV29-1
clone_size: many
cdr3_aa: CSVGQPQETQYF
cdr3_nt: TGCAGCGTTGGTCAGCCACAAGAGACCCAGTACTTC

cdr3_length: 13
d_call: TRBD2
j_call: TRBJ2-1
v_call: TRBV5-1
clone_size: .
cdr3_aa: CASSFTSGGEQFF
cdr3_nt: TGCGCCAGCAGCTTCACTAGCGGGGGTGAGCAGTTCTTC

cdr3_length: 15
d_call: TRBD1
j_call: TRBJ2-3
v_call: TRBV7-2
clone_size: many
cdr3_aa: CASSRQGAKADTQYF
cdr3_nt: TGTGCCAGCAGCCGACAGGGGGCTAAGGCAGATACGCAGTATTTT

cdr3_length: 16
d_call: TRBD2
j_call: TRBJ2-3
v_call: TRBV2
clone_size: many
cdr3_aa: CASNQRGLAGTDTQYF
cdr3_nt: TGTGCCAGCAACCAACGGGGACTAGCGGGGACAGATACGCAGTATTTT

cdr3_length: 14
d_call: .
j_call: TRBJ1-1
v_call: TRBV7-8
clone_size: many
cdr3_aa: CASSLAHKGTEAFF
cdr3_nt: TGTGCCAGCAGCTTAGCGCATAAGGGCACTGAAGCTTTCTTT